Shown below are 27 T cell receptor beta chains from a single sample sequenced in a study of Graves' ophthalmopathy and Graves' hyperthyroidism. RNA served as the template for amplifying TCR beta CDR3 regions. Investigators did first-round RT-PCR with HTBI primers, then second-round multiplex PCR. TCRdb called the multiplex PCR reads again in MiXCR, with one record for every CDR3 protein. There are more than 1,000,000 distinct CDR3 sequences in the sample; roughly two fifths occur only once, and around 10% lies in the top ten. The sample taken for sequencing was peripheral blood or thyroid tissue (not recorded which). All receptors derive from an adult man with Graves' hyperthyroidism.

The CDR3 DNA follows: TGTGCCAGCTGGCGCCACGGAGGAAACACCATATATTTT. Protein sequence: CASWRHGGNTIYF. This chain uses TRBV28 with TRBJ1-3; unclear D gene. Germline V gene data show CDR1 as MDHEN and CDR2 as SYDVKM. CDR3 length: 13 amino acids. The ends were cut back, 8 bases at V and 4 bases at J, with 12 bases in the middle.

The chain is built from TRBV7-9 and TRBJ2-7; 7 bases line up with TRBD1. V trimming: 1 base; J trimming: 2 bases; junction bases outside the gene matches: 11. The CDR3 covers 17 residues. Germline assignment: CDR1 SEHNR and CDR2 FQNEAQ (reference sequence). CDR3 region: CASSLDRMTGRTYEQYF. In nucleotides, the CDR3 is TGTGCCAGCAGCTTAGACAGAATGACAGGGAGAACCTACGAGCAGTACTTC. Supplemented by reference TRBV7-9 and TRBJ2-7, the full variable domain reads DTGVSQNPRHKITKRGQNVTFRCDPISEHNRLYWYRQTLGQGPEFLTYFQNEAQLEKSRLLSDRFSAERPKGSFSTLEIQRTEQGDSAMYLCASSLDRMTGRTYEQYFGPGTRLTVT.

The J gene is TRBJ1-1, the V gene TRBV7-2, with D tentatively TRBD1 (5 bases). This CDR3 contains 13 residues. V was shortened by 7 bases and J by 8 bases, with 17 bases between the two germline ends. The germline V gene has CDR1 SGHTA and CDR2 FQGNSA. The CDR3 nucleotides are TGTGCCAGCACCGCGGGGAGGGGCGGGGAAGCTTTCTTT. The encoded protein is CASTAGRGGEAFF. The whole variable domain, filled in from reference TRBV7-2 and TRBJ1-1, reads GAGVSQSPSNKVTEKGKDVELRCDPISGHTALYWYRQSLGQGLEFLIYFQGNSAPDKSGLPSDRFSAERTGGSVSTLTIQRTQQEDSAVYLCASTAGRGGEAFFGQGTRLTVV.

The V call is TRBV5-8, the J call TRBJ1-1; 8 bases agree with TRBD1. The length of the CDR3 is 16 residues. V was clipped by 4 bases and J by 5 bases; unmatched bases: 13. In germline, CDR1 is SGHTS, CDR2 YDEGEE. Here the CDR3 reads CASSKGRQGARTEAFF. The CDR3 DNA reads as TGTGCCAGCAGCAAAGGCAGGCAGGGGGCGAGGACTGAAGCTTTCTTT.

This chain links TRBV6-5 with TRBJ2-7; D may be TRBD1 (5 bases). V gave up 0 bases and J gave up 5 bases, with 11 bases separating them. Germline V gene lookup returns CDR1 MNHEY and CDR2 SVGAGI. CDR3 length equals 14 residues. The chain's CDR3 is CASSYSLGANEQYF. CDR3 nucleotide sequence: TGTGCCAGCAGTTACTCGCTAGGGGCGAACGAGCAGTACTTC.

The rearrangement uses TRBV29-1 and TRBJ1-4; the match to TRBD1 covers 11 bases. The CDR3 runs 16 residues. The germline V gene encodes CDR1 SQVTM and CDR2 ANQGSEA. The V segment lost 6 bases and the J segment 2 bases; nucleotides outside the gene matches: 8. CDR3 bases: TGCAGCGTCGAATCCGGGACAGGGGGTACTAATGAAAAACTGTTTTTT. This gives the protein CSVESGTGGTNEKLFF.

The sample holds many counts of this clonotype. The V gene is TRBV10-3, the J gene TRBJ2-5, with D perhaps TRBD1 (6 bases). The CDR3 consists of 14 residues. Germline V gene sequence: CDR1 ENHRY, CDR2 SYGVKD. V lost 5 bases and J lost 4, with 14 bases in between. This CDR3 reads CAISPGQNRETQYF. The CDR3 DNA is TGTGCCATCAGTCCTGGACAGAACAGAGAGACCCAGTACTTC.

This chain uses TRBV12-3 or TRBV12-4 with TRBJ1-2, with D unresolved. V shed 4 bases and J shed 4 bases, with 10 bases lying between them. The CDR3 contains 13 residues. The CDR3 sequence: CASSSLGIYGYTF. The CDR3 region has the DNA TGTGCCAGCAGTTCGTTGGGGATCTATGGCTACACCTTC.

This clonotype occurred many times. This chain's CDR3 is CASSVGQGMGNSPLHF. The CDR3, as DNA: TGTGCCAGCAGCGTAGGGCAGGGGATGGGCAATTCACCCCTCCACTTT. J is TRBJ1-6 and V is TRBV9, with a weak D call TRBD1 (6 bases). Germline CDR1 is SGDLS and CDR2 is YYNGEE. The V end was cut by 0 bases, the J end by 7 bases, with 14 bases between. The CDR3 contains 16 residues.

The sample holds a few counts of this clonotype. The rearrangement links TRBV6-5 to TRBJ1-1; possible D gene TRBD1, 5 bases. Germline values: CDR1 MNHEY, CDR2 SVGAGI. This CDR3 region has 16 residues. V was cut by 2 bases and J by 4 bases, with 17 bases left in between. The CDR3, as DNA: TGTGCCAGCAGTTACAAGTCGAAGGGGCGACGCACTGAAGCTTTCTTT. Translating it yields CASSYKSKGRRTEAFF.

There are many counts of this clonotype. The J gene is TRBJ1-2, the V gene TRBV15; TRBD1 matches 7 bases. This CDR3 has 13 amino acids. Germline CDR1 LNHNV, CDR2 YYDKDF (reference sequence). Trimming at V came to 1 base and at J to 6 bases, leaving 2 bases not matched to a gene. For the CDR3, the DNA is TGTGCCACCAGCAGAGGGCAGGGGGATGGCTACACCTTC. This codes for CATSRGQGDGYTF.

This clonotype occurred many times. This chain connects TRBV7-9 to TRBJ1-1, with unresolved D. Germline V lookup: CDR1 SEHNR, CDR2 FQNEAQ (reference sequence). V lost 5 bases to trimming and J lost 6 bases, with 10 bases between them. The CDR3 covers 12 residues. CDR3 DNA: TGTGCCAGCAGCGCGTTTGGGTCTGAAGCTTTCTTT. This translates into CASSAFGSEAFF.

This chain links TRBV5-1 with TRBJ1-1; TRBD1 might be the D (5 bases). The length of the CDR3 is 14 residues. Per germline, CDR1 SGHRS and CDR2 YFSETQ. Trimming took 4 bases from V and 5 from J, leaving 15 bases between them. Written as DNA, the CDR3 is TGCGCCAGCAGCCCCCTTGAGGGGCGTACTGAAGCTTTCTTT. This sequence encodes CASSPLEGRTEAFF.

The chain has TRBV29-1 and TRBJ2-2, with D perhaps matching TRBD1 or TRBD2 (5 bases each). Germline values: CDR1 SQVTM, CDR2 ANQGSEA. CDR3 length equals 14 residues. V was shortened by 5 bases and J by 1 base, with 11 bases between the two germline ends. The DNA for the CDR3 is TGCAGCGTTCGTCGGGACCAGAACACCGGGGAGCTGTTTTTT. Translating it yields CSVRRDQNTGELFF.

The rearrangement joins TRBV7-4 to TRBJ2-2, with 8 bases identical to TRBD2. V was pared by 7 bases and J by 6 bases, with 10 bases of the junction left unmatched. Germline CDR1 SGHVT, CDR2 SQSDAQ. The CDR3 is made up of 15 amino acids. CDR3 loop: CASMRISGTAGELFF. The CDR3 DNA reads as TGTGCCAGCATGCGGATTAGCGGGACTGCCGGGGAGCTGTTTTTT.

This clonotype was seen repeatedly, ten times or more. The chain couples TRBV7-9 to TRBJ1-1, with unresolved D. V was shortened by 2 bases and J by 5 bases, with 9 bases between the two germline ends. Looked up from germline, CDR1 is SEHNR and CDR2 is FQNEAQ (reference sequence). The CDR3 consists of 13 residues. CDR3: CASSLKERTEAFF. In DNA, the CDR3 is TGTGCCAGCAGCTTAAAGGAGAGAACTGAAGCTTTCTTT.

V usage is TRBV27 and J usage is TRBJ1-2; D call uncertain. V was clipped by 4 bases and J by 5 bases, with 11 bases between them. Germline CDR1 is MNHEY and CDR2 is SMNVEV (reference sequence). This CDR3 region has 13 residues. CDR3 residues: CASSSNGQYGYTF. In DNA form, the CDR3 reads TGTGCCAGCAGTTCTAATGGCCAGTATGGCTACACCTTC.

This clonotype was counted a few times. CDR3 in DNA: TGTGCCAGCAGCTTAGTATCTGGGGGCTGGAATTCACCCCTCCACTTT. This gives the protein CASSLVSGGWNSPLHF. This sequence joins TRBV11-2 and TRBJ1-6; TRBD1 is a possible D gene (6 bases). Germline V gene data show CDR1 as SGHAT and CDR2 as FQNNGV. Trimming shortened V by 1 base and J by 7 bases, and 14 bases separated the two germline ends. The CDR3 is 16 amino acids.

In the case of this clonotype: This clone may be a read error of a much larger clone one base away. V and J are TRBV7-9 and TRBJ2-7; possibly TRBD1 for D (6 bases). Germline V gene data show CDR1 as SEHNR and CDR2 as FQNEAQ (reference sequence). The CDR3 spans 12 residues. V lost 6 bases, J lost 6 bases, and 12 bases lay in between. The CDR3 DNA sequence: TGTGCCAGCAGTTACCCGGACAGCGAGCAGTACTTC. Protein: CASSYPDSEQYF.

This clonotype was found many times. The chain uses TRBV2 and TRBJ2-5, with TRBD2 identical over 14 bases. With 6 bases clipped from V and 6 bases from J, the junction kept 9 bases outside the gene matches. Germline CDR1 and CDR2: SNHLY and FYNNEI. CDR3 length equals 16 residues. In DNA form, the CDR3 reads TGTGCCAGCAGGGAGACTAGCGGGAGGGCCGGCCAGACCCAGTACTTC. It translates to CASRETSGRAGQTQYF.

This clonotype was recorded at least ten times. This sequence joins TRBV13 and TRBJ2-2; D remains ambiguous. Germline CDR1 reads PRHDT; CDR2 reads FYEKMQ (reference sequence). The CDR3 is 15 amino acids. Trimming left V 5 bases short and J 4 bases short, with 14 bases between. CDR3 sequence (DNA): TGTGCCAGCAGCCCTCGGGCCAGACCCACCGGGGAGCTGTTTTTT. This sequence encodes CASSPRARPTGELFF.

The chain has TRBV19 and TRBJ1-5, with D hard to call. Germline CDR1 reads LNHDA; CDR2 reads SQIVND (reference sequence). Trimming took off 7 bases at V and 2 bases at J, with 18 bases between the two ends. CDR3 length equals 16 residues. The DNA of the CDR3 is TGTGCCAGTAAAACCGTGTCGGGTAGCGGCAATCAGCCCCAGCATTTT. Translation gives CASKTVSGSGNQPQHF.

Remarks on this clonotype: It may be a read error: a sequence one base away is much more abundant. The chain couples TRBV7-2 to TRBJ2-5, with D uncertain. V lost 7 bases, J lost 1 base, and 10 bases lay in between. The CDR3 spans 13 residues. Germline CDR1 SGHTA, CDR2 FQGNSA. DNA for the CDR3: TGTGCCAGCAAAATCCGGAGCCAAGAGACCCAGTACTTC. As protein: CASKIRSQETQYF.

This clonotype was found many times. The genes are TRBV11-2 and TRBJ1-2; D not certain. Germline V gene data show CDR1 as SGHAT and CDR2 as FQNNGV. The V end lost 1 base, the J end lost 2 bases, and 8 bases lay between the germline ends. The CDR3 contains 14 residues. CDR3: CASSLGGLNYGYTF. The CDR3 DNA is TGTGCCAGCAGCTTAGGCGGATTAAACTATGGCTACACCTTC.

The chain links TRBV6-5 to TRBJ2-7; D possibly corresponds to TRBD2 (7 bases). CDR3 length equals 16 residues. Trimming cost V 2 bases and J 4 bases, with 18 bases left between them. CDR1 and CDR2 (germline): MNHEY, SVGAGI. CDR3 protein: CASSYPIVGGAYEQYF. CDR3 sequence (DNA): TGTGCCAGCAGTTACCCTATCGTGGGGGGGGCTTACGAGCAGTACTTC.

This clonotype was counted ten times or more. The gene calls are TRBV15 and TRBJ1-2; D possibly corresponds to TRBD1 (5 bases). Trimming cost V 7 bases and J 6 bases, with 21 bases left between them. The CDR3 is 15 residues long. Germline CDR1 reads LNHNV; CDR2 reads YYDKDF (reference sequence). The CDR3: CATTRAPTARNGYTF. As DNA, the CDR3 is TGTGCCACCACACGAGCCCCGACAGCAAGAAATGGCTACACCTTC.

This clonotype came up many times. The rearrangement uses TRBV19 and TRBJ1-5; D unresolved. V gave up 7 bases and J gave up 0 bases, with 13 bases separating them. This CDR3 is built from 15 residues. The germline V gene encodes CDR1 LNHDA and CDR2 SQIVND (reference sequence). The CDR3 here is CASNSPWDSNQPQHF. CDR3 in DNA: TGTGCCAGTAACTCCCCCTGGGATAGCAATCAGCCCCAGCATTTT.